The clone carrying this T cell receptor beta chain was seen at least ten times. The CDR3 runs 16 residues. Germline assignment: CDR1 SNHLY and CDR2 FYNNEI. V dropped 0 bases and J dropped 8 bases, with 16 bases sitting between them. As to time point: patch test 2, 6 weeks after DPC sensitization. Indicated treatment: therapeutic diphenylcyclopropenone sensitization with weekly scalp DPC. This record belongs to a study of human T cells and chemical hapten exposure. Across the study: Diphenylcyclopropenone was applied weekly to patients' scalps across the roughly 23-week study.

Each CDR3 protein is one row after TCRdb ran MiXCR on the RACE reads. The sample holds 69,000 or so distinct CDR3 sequences, 10% seen once. The starting material was whole blood, obtained in connection with sensitization to the hapten diphenylcyclopropenone (DPC). The V call is TRBV2, the J call TRBJ1-4, with D uncertain. The sequence was obtained from a woman aged 50 to 65 with alopecia areata. Some clones in this sample may be carry-over from other donors' samples. The CDR3 sequence: CASSEAVGRAYEKLFF. In DNA form, the CDR3 reads TGTGCCAGCAGTGAAGCGGTGGGGAGGGCTTACGAAAAACTGTTTTTT. Looking up the rest from reference TRBV2 and TRBJ1-4 gives the full variable domain: EPEVTQTPSHQVTQMGQEVILRCVPISNHLYFYWYRQILGQKVEFLVSFYNNEISEKSEIFDDQFSVERPDGSNFTLKIRSTKLEDSAMYFCASSEAVGRAYEKLFFGSGTQLSVL.